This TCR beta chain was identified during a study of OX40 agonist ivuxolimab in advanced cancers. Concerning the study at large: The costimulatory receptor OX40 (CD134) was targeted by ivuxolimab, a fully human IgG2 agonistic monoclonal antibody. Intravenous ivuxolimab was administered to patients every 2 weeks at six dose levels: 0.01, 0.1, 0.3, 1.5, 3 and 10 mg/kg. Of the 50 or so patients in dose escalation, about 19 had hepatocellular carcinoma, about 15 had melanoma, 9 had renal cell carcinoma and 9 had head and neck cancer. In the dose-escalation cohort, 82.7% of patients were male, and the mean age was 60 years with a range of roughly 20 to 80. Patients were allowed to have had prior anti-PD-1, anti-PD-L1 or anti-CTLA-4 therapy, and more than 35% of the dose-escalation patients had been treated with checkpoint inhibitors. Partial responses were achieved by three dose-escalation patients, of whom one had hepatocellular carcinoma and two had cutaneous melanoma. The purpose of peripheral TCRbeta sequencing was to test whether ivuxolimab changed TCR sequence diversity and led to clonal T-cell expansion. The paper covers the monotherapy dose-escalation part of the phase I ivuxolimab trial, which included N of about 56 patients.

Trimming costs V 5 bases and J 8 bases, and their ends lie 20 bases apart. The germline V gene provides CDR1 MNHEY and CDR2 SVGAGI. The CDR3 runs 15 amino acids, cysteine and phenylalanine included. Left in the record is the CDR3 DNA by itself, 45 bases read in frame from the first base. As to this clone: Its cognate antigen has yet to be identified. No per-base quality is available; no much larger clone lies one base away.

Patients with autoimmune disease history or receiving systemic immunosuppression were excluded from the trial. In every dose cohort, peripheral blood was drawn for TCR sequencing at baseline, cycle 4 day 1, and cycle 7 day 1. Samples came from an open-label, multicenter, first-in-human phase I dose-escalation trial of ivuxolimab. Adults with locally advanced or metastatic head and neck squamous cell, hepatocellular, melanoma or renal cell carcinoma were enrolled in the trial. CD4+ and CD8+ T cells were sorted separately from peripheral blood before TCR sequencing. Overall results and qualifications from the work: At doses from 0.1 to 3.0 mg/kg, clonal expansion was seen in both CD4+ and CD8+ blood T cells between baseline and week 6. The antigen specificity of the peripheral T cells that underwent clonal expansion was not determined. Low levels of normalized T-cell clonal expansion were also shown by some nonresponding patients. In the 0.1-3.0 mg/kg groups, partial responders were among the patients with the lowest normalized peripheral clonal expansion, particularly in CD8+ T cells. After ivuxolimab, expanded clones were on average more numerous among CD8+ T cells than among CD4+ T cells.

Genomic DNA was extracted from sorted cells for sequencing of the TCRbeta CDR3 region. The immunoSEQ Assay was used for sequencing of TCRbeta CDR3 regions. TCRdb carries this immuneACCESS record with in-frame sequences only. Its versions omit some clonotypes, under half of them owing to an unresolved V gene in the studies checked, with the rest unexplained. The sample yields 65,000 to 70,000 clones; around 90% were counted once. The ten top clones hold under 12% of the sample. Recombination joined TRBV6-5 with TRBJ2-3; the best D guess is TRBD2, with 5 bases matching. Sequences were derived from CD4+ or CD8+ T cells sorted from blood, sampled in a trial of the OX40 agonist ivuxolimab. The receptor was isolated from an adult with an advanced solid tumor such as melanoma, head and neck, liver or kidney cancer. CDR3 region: CASSRVPADEGTQYF. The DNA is TGTGCCAGCAGTAGGGTCCCGGCGGACGAGGGTACGCAGTATTTT.